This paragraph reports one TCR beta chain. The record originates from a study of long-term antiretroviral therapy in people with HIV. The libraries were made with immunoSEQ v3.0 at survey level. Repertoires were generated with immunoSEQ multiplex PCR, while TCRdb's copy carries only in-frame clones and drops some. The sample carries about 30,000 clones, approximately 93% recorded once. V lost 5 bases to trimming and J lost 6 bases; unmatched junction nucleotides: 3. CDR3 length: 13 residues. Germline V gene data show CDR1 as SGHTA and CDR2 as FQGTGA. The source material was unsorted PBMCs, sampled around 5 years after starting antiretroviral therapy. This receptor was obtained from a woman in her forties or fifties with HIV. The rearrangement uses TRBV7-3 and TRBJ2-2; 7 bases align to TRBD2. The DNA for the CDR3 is TGTGCCAGCAGCGGGGAGGGCCCCGGGGAGCTGTTTTTT. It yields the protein CASSGEGPGELFF.